The 5 T cell receptor beta chains in this list originate from one sample, sequenced in a study of shared clonotypes between healthy human individuals. Data came from immunoSEQ multiplex PCR; TCRdb stores just in-frame clones and leaves some out. The table has millions of clones, more than 85% seen once. Sequenced input: naive CD4+ T cells from PBMCs. Sample subset: CD45RA+ positively selected. These receptors were obtained from a man aged 18 to 35 in good health. Some clones in this sample may be carry-over from other donors' samples.

On this clone: This CDR3 is also generated by other DNA sequences in the sample. The V and J genes are TRBV7-8 and TRBJ1-5; D gene ambiguous. The germline V and J ends were trimmed by 1 base and 6 bases, with 7 bases remaining between them. The V gene's germline CDR1 is SGHVS and CDR2 FQNEAQ. The CDR3 extends over 13 amino acids. Written as DNA, the CDR3 is TGTGCCAGCAGCTTAGTGGGTGGTCAGCCCCAGCATTTT. This sequence encodes CASSLVGGQPQHF.

V is TRBV7-9 and J is TRBJ2-1, with 7 bases lining up with TRBD2. The V gene end was trimmed by 1 base and the J gene end by 2 bases; junction bases not matched to a gene: 5. Per the germline V gene, CDR1 is SEHNR and CDR2 is FQNEAQ (reference sequence). The CDR3 has 16 residues. For the CDR3, the DNA is TGTGCCAGCAGCTTAGGAGCGGGAAGCACCTACAATGAGCAGTTCTTC. Residues: CASSLGAGSTYNEQFF.

The V and J genes are TRBV7-8 and TRBJ2-2; TRBD2 is a possible D gene (6 bases). Trimming pared 4 bases from V and 3 bases from J, leaving 15 bases between. The CDR3 length is 16 residues. From germline, CDR1 is SGHVS and CDR2 FQNEAQ. CDR3: CASSSRAGRDTGELFF. CDR3 DNA sequence: TGTGCCAGCAGCTCCCGCGCGGGGCGGGACACCGGGGAGCTGTTTTTT.

Turning to this clone: Other DNA sequences within the sample encode an identical CDR3. The chain employs TRBV5-6 and TRBJ2-6, with no clear D. Germline CDR1 is SGHDT and CDR2 is YYEEEE. CDR3 size: 15 residues. The V end was cut by 0 bases, the J end by 0 bases, with 4 bases between. CDR3 protein: CASSLGSSGANVLTF. CDR3 coding DNA: TGTGCCAGCAGCTTGGGGTCCTCTGGGGCCAACGTCCTGACTTTC.

This clone appeared once. The chain couples TRBV10-3 to TRBJ2-1; 10 bases agree with TRBD1. The CDR3 extends over 18 amino acids. Looked up from germline, CDR1 is ENHRY and CDR2 is SYGVKD. Trimming removed 5 bases from V and 2 bases from J; junction bases left unmatched: 12. CDR3 sequence: CAISRDRGVTVPYNEQFF. The CDR3 region has the DNA TGTGCCATCAGTCGGGACAGGGGAGTTACGGTTCCCTACAATGAGCAGTTCTTC.